The present T cell receptor (beta chain) was sequenced within a study of regulatory T cells in long-lasting Graves disease. Background on the study: Graves' patients who were just diagnosed had used antithyroid drugs for under 3 months.

Described time point: newly diagnosed GD, antithyroid drugs for less than 3 months. Researchers made the TCR library from RNA that was extracted from PBMCs. Assembly of TCR beta libraries relied on iRepertoire HTBI primers together with Arm-PCR of CDR3 regions. TCRdb re-called the multiplex PCR reads with MiXCR, one entry per CDR3 protein. Of 360,000 or so distinct CDR3 sequences detected, about a sixth appear once; the ten largest clones hold about 19%. Germline CDR1 and CDR2: SGHNT and YYREEE (reference sequence). After removal of 0 bases from V and 5 bases from J, the junction contained 15 bases not matched to a gene. CDR3 length: 19 residues. The data were also submitted as part of a second study, on T cells in Graves' hyperthyroidism and ophthalmopathy. This second report adds: The study used the HTBI primer set for a first-round RT-PCR of the TCR CDR3.

The chain has TRBV5-4 and TRBJ2-2; 8 nucleotides line up with TRBD2. This sample comprised peripheral blood mononuclear cells (PBMCs), obtained at new diagnosis, from a patient treated with antithyroid drugs. This TCR was recovered from a woman under 30 with Graves disease. CDR3: CASSLGVAGLLSGTGELFF. Written as DNA, the CDR3 is TGTGCCAGCAGCTTGGGGGTAGCGGGGCTGTTGAGTGGAACCGGGGAGCTGTTTTTT.